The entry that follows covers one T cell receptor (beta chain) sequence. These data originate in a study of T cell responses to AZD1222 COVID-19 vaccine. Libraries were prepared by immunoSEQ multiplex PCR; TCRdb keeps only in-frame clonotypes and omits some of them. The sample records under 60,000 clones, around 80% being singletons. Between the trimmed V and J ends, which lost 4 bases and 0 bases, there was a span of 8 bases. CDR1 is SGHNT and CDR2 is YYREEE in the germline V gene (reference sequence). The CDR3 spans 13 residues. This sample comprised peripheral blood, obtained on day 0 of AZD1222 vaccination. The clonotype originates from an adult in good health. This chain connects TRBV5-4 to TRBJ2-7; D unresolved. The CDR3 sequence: CASSPVDSYEQYF. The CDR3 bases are TGTGCCAGCAGCCCGGTGGACTCCTACGAGCAGTACTTC.